The entry below gives a single T cell receptor (beta chain) sequence along with its context. The record originates from a study of T cells in women clearing cervical HPV infection. The method was immunoSEQ multiplex PCR; TCRdb's version includes in-frame clones alone and lacks a portion of them. The sample is made up of about 35,000 clones, and the top ten hold approximately 1.5% of it. The material sequenced was blood buffy coat. The source is a woman aged 18 to 75 with a cervical HPV16 infection that either progressed to CIN3+ or cleared (not recorded which).

The CDR3 bases that were read are TGCGCCAGCAGCTTAGCAGCGTCAGGGGGCAGAGATTCACCC. The encoded protein is CASSLAASGGRDSP. The complete CDR3 sequence is CASSLAASGGRDSPLHF. V is TRBV5-1 and J is TRBJ1-6, with TRBD1 identical over 8 bases. With the read ending 3 residues before the CDR3 end, the germline J gene is used to fill in that end. Losses at the gene ends were 2 bases for V and 8 bases for J; bases not matched to a gene: 12. CDR1 is SGHRS and CDR2 is YFSETQ in the germline V gene. The CDR3 has 17 amino acids. The entire variable domain, with the rest obtained from reference TRBV5-1 and TRBJ1-6, is as follows: KAGVTQTPRYLIKTRGQQVTLSCSPISGHRSVSWYQQTPGQGLQFLFEYFSETQRNKGNFPGRFSGRQFSNSRSEMNVSTLELGDSALYLCASSLAASGGRDSPLHFGNGTRLTVT.